Shown below are 31 T cell receptor beta chains from a single sample sequenced in a study of tumor-infiltrating lymphocytes in primary liver carcinoma (dated by TCRdb to 2017 to 2019). The instrument given in TCRdb is Illumina HiSeq 2500. Starting from approximately 500 ng total RNA, TCRbeta-specific cDNA was produced by reverse transcription with a constant-region primer and ProtoScript II reverse transcriptase. Construction of the TCRbeta libraries relied on three nested rounds of multiplex PCR, following a slightly modified ARM-PCR procedure. Each of the first two PCR rounds ran for approximately 11 cycles using multiplex TRBV1-TRBV30 forward primers together with a Cbeta reverse primer. TCRdb reprocessed the public reads (quality trimming at Q25 with fastp, clone calling with MiXCR) and kept in-frame beta chains. Each CDR3 protein appears once, grouped with its most common genes and DNA. The sample yields over 100,000 distinct CDR3 sequences; nearly 70% were counted once. 8.1% of the sample belongs to the ten largest clones.

Without any cell sorting, total RNA and DNA were co-extracted from around 18-30 mg of bulk tissue using the AllPrep DNA/RNA mini kit. The specimen sequenced was tumor-adjacent normal liver tissue. The origin of the receptors is a woman in her sixties or seventies with primary liver carcinoma and hepatitis B virus infection.

On this clonotype: The junction differs from germline at one of its ends, possibly a read error. The V gene is TRBV5-1, the J gene TRBJ2-3, with D tentatively TRBD1 (6 bases). This CDR3 is 15 amino acids long. In germline, CDR1 is SGHRS, CDR2 YFSETQ. The CDR3 protein is CARSSWTDSTDTQYF. Written as DNA, the CDR3 is TGCGCCAGAAGCTCCTGGACAGACAGCACAGATACGCAGTATTTT. The entire variable domain, with the rest obtained from reference TRBV5-1 and TRBJ2-3, is as follows: KAGVTQTPRYLIKTRGQQVTLSCSPISGHRSVSWYQQTPGQGLQFLFEYFSETQRNKGNFPGRFSGRQFSNSRSEMNVSTLELGDSALYLCARSSWTDSTDTQYFGPGTRLTVL.

Remarks on this clonotype: The germline gene is not matched at one end of the junction; a read error may be the cause. The V gene is TRBV30, the J gene TRBJ1-1, with D possibly TRBD1 on 5 matching bases. The CDR3 runs to 13 residues. The V gene's germline CDR1 is GTSNPN and CDR2 SVGIG (reference sequence). CDR3 region: CPWSPGVYTEAFF. CDR3 DNA: TGTCCCTGGAGCCCGGGGGTGTACACTGAAGCTTTCTTT. The whole variable domain, remainder taken from reference TRBV30 and TRBJ1-1, is SQTIHQWPATLVQPVGSPLSLECTVEGTSNPNLYWYRQAAGRGLQLLFYSVGIGQISSEVPQNLSASRPQDRQFILSSKKLLLSDSGFYLCPWSPGVYTEAFFGQGTRLTVV.

As concerns this clonotype: As the CDR3 is not closed by the conserved phenylalanine or tryptophan, this likely results from a read error. The rearrangement uses TRBV6-5 and TRBJ2-5, with no clear D. Germline V gene lookup returns CDR1 MNHEY and CDR2 SVGAGI. The CDR3 totals 15 residues. V was shortened by 2 bases and J by 4 bases, with 14 bases between the two germline ends. CDR3 amino acids: CASSYIGAGRETQYL. The DNA for the CDR3 is TGTGCCAGCAGTTACATTGGTGCAGGAAGAGAGACCCAGTACCTC.

This clonotype is a singleton in its sample. Its ends do not fully match the called genes, so a read error is possible. DNA of the CDR3: TGCAGCGTGGAAGGACAGGGCACGGGACCCCCAGATGCGCAGTATTTT. Translating it yields CSVEGQGTGPPDAQYF. The rearrangement joins TRBV29-1 to TRBJ2-3; 8 positions match TRBD1. Germline V gene sequence: CDR1 SQVTM, CDR2 ANQGSEA. This CDR3 is built from 16 residues.

Concerning this clonotype itself: With a much larger clone just one base away, this may be a read error. The rearrangement joins TRBV28 to TRBJ2-1; possibly TRBD1 or TRBD2 for D (5 bases each). V dropped 7 bases and J dropped 0 bases, with 16 bases sitting between them. There are 16 residues in the CDR3. Germline values: CDR1 MDHEN, CDR2 SYDVKM. The CDR3 region has the DNA TGTGCCAGCAATTGGGACCAAAAGAGCTCCTACAATGAGCAGTTCTTC. Translated, it gives CASNWDQKSSYNEQFF.

With respect to this clonotype: Lacking the conserved final phenylalanine or tryptophan, this CDR3 likely reflects a read error. The genes are TRBV29-1 and TRBJ1-2; D is ambiguous. CDR3 length equals 13 residues. V lost 6 bases to trimming and J lost 10 bases, with 21 bases between them. CDR1 SQVTM and CDR2 ANQGSEA come from the germline V gene. This CDR3 reads CSVYLARDHDYTI. The CDR3 nucleotides read TGCAGCGTGTATCTTGCTCGCGACCATGACTACACCATC.

With respect to this clonotype: One end of the junction does not line up with germline, which may come from a read error. The chain links TRBV11-3 to TRBJ2-1; the D gene is possibly TRBD1 (6 bases). The CDR3 runs to 14 residues. Germline V gene data show CDR1 as SGHNT and CDR2 as YENEEA. The chain's CDR3 is CASSTGSSYNEQFF. The CDR3 DNA sequence: TGTGCCAGCAGCACAGGGAGTTCCTACAATGAACAGTTCTTC.

This clonotype has only one observation. One end of the junction fails to match germline, which may point to a read error. The rearrangement uses TRBV6-5 and TRBJ2-2; 12 nucleotides line up with TRBD2. Germline values: CDR1 MNHEY, CDR2 SVGAGI. CDR3 length equals 17 residues. In nucleotides, the CDR3 is TGTGCCAGCAGCTACTCGGCGGGACTAGCGGGCACCGGGGAGCTGCTTTTT. Residues: CASSYSAGLAGTGELLF.

Worth noting for this clonotype: No conserved phenylalanine or tryptophan is present at the end of the CDR3, so a read error is the likely explanation. V gene TRBV6-1 combines with J gene TRBJ2-3, with 9 bases identical to TRBD1. The CDR3 loop spans 14 amino acids. Germline assignment: CDR1 MNHNS and CDR2 SASEGT. DNA for the CDR3: TGTGCCGGCAGTGAAGGGACAGGGCCAGATACGCAGTATTAT. Amino acids: CAGSEGTGPDTQYY.

Comment on this clonotype: Possible read error: a much larger clone is one base away. The chain couples TRBV7-9 to TRBJ1-1; 9 bases are shared with TRBD1. The germline V gene has CDR1 SEHNR and CDR2 FQNEAQ (reference sequence). There are 16 residues in the CDR3. DNA of the CDR3: TGTGCCAGCAGCTTAGTCCAGGGACAGGGTAACACTGAAGTTTTCTTT. This sequence encodes CASSLVQGQGNTEVFF.

The V call is TRBV6-5, the J call TRBJ1-2; D might be TRBD1 (6 bases). This CDR3 region has 13 residues. From germline, CDR1 is MNHEY and CDR2 SVGAGI. V was cut by 10 bases and J by 5 bases, with 17 bases left in between. CDR3 residues: CATRGQGSYGYTF. CDR3 in DNA: TGTGCCACCAGAGGTCAGGGGTCATATGGCTACACCTTC.

This clonotype appeared a single time. The conserved closing phenylalanine or tryptophan is absent in this CDR3, likely reflecting a read error. The rearrangement uses TRBV6-5 and TRBJ1-2, with D perhaps matching TRBD1 (6 bases). V was pared by 8 bases and J by 2 bases, with 21 bases between. Germline CDR1 MNHEY, CDR2 SVGAGI. This CDR3 is 16 amino acids long. The CDR3 region is CASLPGHGRHNYGYTS. Here the CDR3 DNA reads TGTGCCAGCCTTCCGGGACATGGAAGACACAACTATGGCTACACCTCC.

This clonotype was recorded many times. V gene TRBV4-1 combines with J gene TRBJ2-4; D is unresolved. The CDR3 length is 17 residues. Trimming stripped 0 bases from V and 0 bases from J, with 12 bases between. The germline V gene encodes CDR1 MGHRA and CDR2 YSYEKL. The CDR3 DNA sequence: TGCGCCAGCAGCCAAGATGACCGGTATTTAGCCAAAAACATTCAGTACTTC. It yields the protein CASSQDDRYLAKNIQYF.

By sample fraction, this clonotype is medium-sized. The chain recombines TRBV11-2 with TRBJ1-1, with D perhaps matching TRBD1 (6 bases). The germline V gene has CDR1 SGHAT and CDR2 FQNNGV. The CDR3 is made up of 15 amino acids. The V and J ends lost 0 bases and 3 bases respectively, with 11 bases between them. CDR3 in DNA: TGTGCCAGCAGCTTAGAAGAGGGGGTGTACACTGAAGCTTTCTTT. This encodes CASSLEEGVYTEAFF.

The chain has TRBV6-5 and TRBJ2-5; D may be TRBD1 or TRBD2 (5 bases each). The CDR3 is 16 residues long. Germline values: CDR1 MNHEY, CDR2 SVGAGI. The CDR3, as DNA: TGTATCAGCAGTTACTCGTGGGGACGAACGTTAGAGACCCAGTACTTC. This translates into CISSYSWGRTLETQYF.

This chain joins TRBV20-1 and TRBJ2-3, with 8 bases identical to TRBD2. Germline CDR1 reads DFQATT; CDR2 reads SNEGSKA (reference sequence). Trimming cost V 3 bases and J 5 bases; bases outside gene matches: 1. There are 12 residues in the CDR3. Written as DNA, the CDR3 is TGCAGTGCTAGTCTAGCGGGAGATACGCAGTATTTT. Its translation is CSASLAGDTQYF.

With respect to this clonotype: A single base separates this from a much larger clone, so it may be a read error. The chain combines TRBV29-1 with TRBJ2-7, with D possibly being TRBD2 (5 bases). The CDR3 covers 12 residues. CDR1 SQVTM and CDR2 ANQGSEA come from the germline V gene. The CDR3 loop is CNVAGVTYEQYF. The CDR3 DNA sequence: TGCAACGTTGCCGGGGTGACCTACGAGCAGTACTTC.

With respect to this clonotype: A much larger clone is a single base away; this may be a read error. This chain uses TRBV7-9 with TRBJ2-3; TRBD1 or TRBD2 may be the D gene (5 bases each). V dropped 5 bases and J dropped 5 bases, with 14 bases sitting between them. Germline V CDR1 and CDR2: SEHNR, FQNEAQ (reference sequence). CDR3 length equals 14 residues. CDR3 loop: CASSPGSHIDTQYF. The CDR3, as DNA: TGTGCCAGCAGCCCAGGGAGCCACATAGATACGCAGTATTTT.

Of note for this clonotype: As the CDR3 is not closed by the conserved phenylalanine or tryptophan, this likely results from a read error. The chain joins TRBV11-2 to TRBJ2-6; 7 nucleotides match TRBD1. CDR3 size: 15 residues. Looked up from germline, CDR1 is SGHAT and CDR2 is FQNNGV. This CDR3 reads CVSSLGGARANVLTL. Written as DNA, the CDR3 is TGTGTCAGCAGCTTAGGGGGCGCAAGGGCCAACGTCCTGACTCTC.

In its sample, this clonotype was seen many times. This chain uses TRBV6-1 with TRBJ2-3; no reliable D call. This CDR3 has 12 residues. CDR1 is MNHNS, CDR2 SASEGT, per germline. The germline V and J ends were trimmed by 1 base and 7 bases, with 6 bases remaining between them. The CDR3 DNA reads as TGTGCCAGCAGTGAAGTAGGCTATACGCAGTATTTT. Translation: CASSEVGYTQYF.

As regards this clonotype: One junction end disagrees with the germline gene, perhaps due to a read error. V gene TRBV28 combines with J gene TRBJ1-1; 10 nucleotides line up with TRBD1. This CDR3 comprises 13 residues. The germline V gene encodes CDR1 MDHEN and CDR2 SYDVKM. The CDR3 spells CASRTGGVFPALF. The DNA of the CDR3 is TGTGCCAGCAGGACAGGGGGCGTTTTTCCCGCTCTCTTT.

Of note for this clonotype: A much larger clone sits a single nucleotide away, making a read error possible. Without the conserved terminal phenylalanine or tryptophan, this CDR3 likely stems from a read error. This rearrangement joins TRBV6-5 to TRBJ1-2; tentatively, D is TRBD1 (5 bases). The CDR3 totals 13 residues. Germline loops: CDR1 MNHEY, CDR2 SVGAGI. Trimming left V 0 bases short and J 8 bases short, with 10 bases between. The DNA of the CDR3 is TGTGCCAGCAGTTACTCGGGGGTTGGAGGCTACACCTTA. Amino acids: CASSYSGVGGYTL.

The CDR3: CASSLHGLLDTQYF. CDR3 coding DNA: TGCGCCAGCAGCCTCCACGGTTTGCTTGATACGCAGTATTTT. The chain combines TRBV4-1 with TRBJ2-3; no definite D call. The V gene lost 4 bases and the J gene lost 6 bases, with 14 bases spanning the gap. Germline V gives CDR1 MGHRA, CDR2 YSYEKL. The CDR3 loop spans 14 amino acids.

The chain combines TRBV13 with TRBJ2-1; no reliable D call. The CDR3 has 12 residues. The V end was cut by 4 bases, the J end by 4 bases, with 5 bases between. Germline CDR1 is PRHDT and CDR2 is FYEKMQ (reference sequence). CDR3 protein: CASSSQYNEQFF. The CDR3 DNA sequence: TGTGCCAGCAGCTCCCAATACAATGAGCAGTTCTTC.

Points on this clonotype: This may stem from a read error, because a much larger clone lies one nucleotide away. This sequence joins TRBV16 and TRBJ2-7; TRBD2 is a possible D gene (6 bases). The CDR3 is made up of 15 amino acids. Germline CDR1 is KGHSY and CDR2 is FQNENV. CDR3 sequence reads: CASSQPPAGVYEEYF. CDR3 sequence (DNA): TGTGCCAGCAGCCAACCCCCAGCGGGCGTTTACGAGGAGTACTTC.

The rearrangement joins TRBV6-6 to TRBJ1-3; TRBD1 aligns across 9 bases. This CDR3 contains 13 residues. The ends lost 6 bases at V and 14 bases at J; junction bases unmatched: 11. CDR1 and CDR2 (germline): MNHNY, SVGAGI (reference sequence). The DNA for the CDR3 is TGTGCCAGCAGCGGGGGGACAGGGAAAAACGTATATTTT. Translated: CASSGGTGKNVYF.

The CDR3 DNA is TGTGCCAGTAGTCTCGGGACAGTTGGCAATCAGCCCCAGCATTTT. Its protein is CASSLGTVGNQPQHF. This rearrangement joins TRBV19 to TRBJ1-5, with 7 bases matching TRBD1. Germline CDR1 and CDR2: LNHDA and SQIVND (reference sequence). The CDR3 covers 15 residues. V lost 5 bases and J lost 2; bases outside the gene matches: 6.

V gene TRBV29-1 combines with J gene TRBJ2-1; D uncertain. The germline V and J ends were trimmed by 8 bases and 0 bases, with 8 bases remaining between them. Per the germline V gene, CDR1 is SQVTM and CDR2 is ANQGSEA. This CDR3 spans 12 amino acids. CDR3 loop: CSLQHSYNEQFF. The CDR3 DNA reads as TGCAGCCTACAACACTCCTACAATGAGCAGTTCTTC.

Details on this clonotype: Relative to the germline gene, one junction end is altered; a read error may explain this. V is TRBV6-5 and J is TRBJ1-1, with D possibly TRBD1 on 5 matching bases. The CDR3 covers 15 residues. CDR1 MNHEY and CDR2 SVGAGI come from the germline V gene. The CDR3 DNA is TGTCCCAGCAGTACTCAGGGACGGCAGAACACTGAAGCCTTCTTT. This gives the protein CPSSTQGRQNTEAFF.

This clonotype was observed many times. V gene TRBV4-2 combines with J gene TRBJ2-1; possible D gene TRBD2, 6 bases. This CDR3 region has 18 residues. Germline CDR1 and CDR2: LGHNA and YNFKEQ. Trimming left V 0 bases short and J 0 bases short, with 15 bases between. In DNA form, the CDR3 reads TGTGCCAGCAGCCAAGATCTCCGGGGGACGAGCTCCTACAATGAGCAGTTCTTC. It yields the protein CASSQDLRGTSSYNEQFF.

The chain employs TRBV20-1 and TRBJ2-1, with 11 nucleotides matching TRBD2. The V gene's germline CDR1 is DFQATT and CDR2 SNEGSKA (reference sequence). The CDR3 is made up of 16 amino acids. CDR3 sequence: CSAWGVAGGNYNEQFF. DNA for the CDR3: TGCAGCGCCTGGGGGGTAGCGGGGGGGAACTACAATGAGCAGTTCTTC.